The 18 T cell receptor beta chains given below trace back to one sample, sequenced in a study of PD-L1 blockade in urothelial cancer. Time point: pretreatment peripheral blood. Generated by immunoSEQ multiplex PCR, the TCRdb table keeps only in-frame clones and is missing some. The sample has 45,000 to 60,000 clones, around 86% seen once; the top ten hold approximately 1.9%. Sequenced material: PBMCs, taken around atezolizumab (anti-PD-L1) treatment. These receptor sequences come from a man in his fifties or sixties with urothelial cancer.

The chain uses TRBV6-5 and TRBJ2-3, with D tentatively TRBD1 (7 bases). The CDR3 runs to 15 residues. In germline, CDR1 is MNHEY, CDR2 SVGAGI. The ends were cut back, 2 bases at V and 5 bases at J, with 14 bases in the middle. The CDR3 spells CASSYRDSGRDTQYF. The CDR3, as DNA: TGTGCCAGCAGTTACAGGGACAGCGGGCGAGATACGCAGTATTTT.

The genes are TRBV5-1 and TRBJ1-1; 7 bases are shared with TRBD1. The V and J ends lost 6 bases and 4 bases, in that order; junction bases with no gene match: 6. This CDR3 spans 13 amino acids. CDR1 and CDR2 from the germline V gene are SGHRS and YFSETQ. The CDR3 region has the DNA TGCGCCAGCACCTCGGGACAGCTCACTGAAGCTTTCTTT. It encodes CASTSGQLTEAFF.

This clone was detected once. This chain joins TRBV7-3 and TRBJ1-1; D is uncertain. The CDR3 sequence is 13 residues long. CDR1 and CDR2 from the germline V gene are SGHTA and FQGTGA. Trimming took off 2 bases at V and 8 bases at J, with 12 bases between the two ends. The CDR3 sequence is CASSLSVQVEAFF. As DNA, the CDR3 is TGTGCCAGCAGCTTATCAGTCCAGGTCGAAGCTTTCTTT.

This rearrangement joins TRBV6-5 to TRBJ2-7; no reliable D call. This CDR3 region has 13 residues. The V end lost 3 bases, the J end lost 3 bases, and 9 bases lay between the germline ends. The germline V gene encodes CDR1 MNHEY and CDR2 SVGAGI. CDR3 sequence (DNA): TGTGCCAGCAGTTATGGTACTCGCTACGAGCAGTACTTC. It translates to CASSYGTRYEQYF.

The chain uses TRBV4-1 and TRBJ1-4, with D possibly being TRBD1 (6 bases). Trimming stripped 4 bases from V and 7 bases from J, with 16 bases between. Germline V gene lookup returns CDR1 MGHRA and CDR2 YSYEKL. The length of the CDR3 is 15 residues. The CDR3 nucleotides are TGCGCCAGCAGCCTCCGACAGGCGGAGACTGAAAAACTGTTTTTT. It codes for CASSLRQAETEKLFF.

The V gene is TRBV10-1, the J gene TRBJ2-1, with TRBD2 matching over 7 bases. Germline CDR1 reads WNHNN; CDR2 reads SYGVQD (reference sequence). The CDR3 runs to 15 residues. Trimming at V came to 3 bases and at J to 6 bases, leaving 8 bases not matched to a gene. CDR3 in amino acids: CASSDPGGRGNEQFF. The CDR3 region has the DNA TGCGCCAGCAGTGACCCCGGCGGGAGAGGCAATGAGCAGTTCTTC.

The V gene is TRBV19, the J gene TRBJ2-7; weak D call: TRBD1 (6 bases). The CDR3 extends over 15 amino acids. The V gene lost 1 base and the J gene lost 12 bases, with 22 bases spanning the gap. Germline CDR1 is LNHDA and CDR2 is SQIVND (reference sequence). The CDR3, as DNA: TGTGCCAGTAGTATAGGTTCCGGCCCAGGGGCGACCCGGTACTTC. The encoded protein is CASSIGSGPGATRYF.

This chain links TRBV19 with TRBJ1-1; 10 bases are a match to TRBD1. CDR3 length: 14 residues. Germline V gene sequence: CDR1 LNHDA, CDR2 SQIVND (reference sequence). V shed 5 bases and J 5 bases; nucleotides not matched to a gene: 5. The CDR3 DNA follows: TGTGCCAGTAGTGCCGGGACAGGGGTTACTGAAGCTTTCTTT. It codes for CASSAGTGVTEAFF.

This chain joins TRBV7-2 and TRBJ2-5; 7 bases are shared with TRBD1. This CDR3 is built from 15 residues. CDR1 and CDR2 (germline): SGHTA, FQGNSA. J lost 5 bases, V lost 2 bases, and 8 bases had no gene match. This CDR3 reads CASSLTPGQLETQYF. CDR3 coding DNA: TGTGCCAGCAGCTTAACTCCGGGACAGTTGGAGACCCAGTACTTC. Variable domain in full (rest from reference TRBV7-2 and TRBJ2-5): GAGVSQSPSNKVTEKGKDVELRCDPISGHTALYWYRQSLGQGLEFLIYFQGNSAPDKSGLPSDRFSAERTGGSVSTLTIQRTQQEDSAVYLCASSLTPGQLETQYFGPGTRLLVL.

This chain uses TRBV10-3 with TRBJ1-1; 8 bases map to TRBD1. V gave up 6 bases and J gave up 4 bases; unmatched junction bases: 10. The CDR3 is 15 residues long. CDR1 and CDR2 (germline): ENHRY, SYGVKD. In DNA, the CDR3 is TGTGCCATCAGACCAGGGGGCGTTTATTCCACTGAAGCTTTCTTT. Translation: CAIRPGGVYSTEAFF.

The CDR3 is CASSPSGGSDMSADTQYF. For the CDR3, the DNA is TGTGCCAGCTCACCCTCGGGCGGGAGCGATATGTCGGCAGATACGCAGTATTTT. V is TRBV18 and J is TRBJ2-3, with 7 bases identical to TRBD2. This CDR3 has 18 amino acids. Germline lookup yields CDR1 KGHSH and CDR2 LQKENI. V gave up 3 bases and J gave up 4 bases; unmatched junction bases: 16.

This chain connects TRBV6-5 to TRBJ1-1; no clear D gene. Germline CDR1 MNHEY, CDR2 SVGAGI. The CDR3 contains 14 residues. Trimming took 6 bases from V and 6 from J, leaving 17 bases between them. This chain's CDR3 is CASRPGMRSAEAFF. CDR3 nucleotide sequence: TGTGCCAGCAGACCTGGTATGAGGAGCGCTGAAGCTTTCTTT.

The rearrangement uses TRBV4-1 and TRBJ1-5; D remains ambiguous. V dropped 1 base and J dropped 3 bases, with 13 bases sitting between them. Germline V gene sequence: CDR1 MGHRA, CDR2 YSYEKL. The CDR3 consists of 16 residues. CDR3 amino acids: CASSQVGKGHNQPQHF. Written as DNA, the CDR3 is TGCGCCAGCAGCCAAGTCGGGAAGGGCCACAATCAGCCCCAGCATTTT.

The chain couples TRBV18 to TRBJ1-2; 7 nucleotides line up with TRBD1. The germline CDR1 and CDR2 sequences are KGHSH and LQKENI. The V and J ends lost 2 bases and 5 bases, in that order; junction bases with no gene match: 2. The CDR3 length is 13 residues. This CDR3 reads CASSPGTAYGYTF. CDR3 nucleotides: TGTGCCAGCTCACCAGGGACAGCATATGGCTACACCTTC.

CDR3: CASSLGGDRGAEAFF. The CDR3 DNA is TGTGCCAGCAGCTTAGGAGGGGACAGGGGGGCCGAAGCTTTCTTT. The rearrangement joins TRBV11-3 to TRBJ1-1; TRBD1 aligns across 11 bases. V lost 1 base, J lost 8 bases, and 6 bases stayed unmatched. This CDR3 has 15 residues. Per the germline V gene, CDR1 is SGHNT and CDR2 is YENEEA.

This sequence joins TRBV11-2 and TRBJ1-4; D gene uncertain. There are 13 residues in the CDR3. The V gene lost 5 bases and the J gene lost 7 bases, with 11 bases spanning the gap. Germline CDR1 and CDR2: SGHAT and FQNNGV. CDR3 sequence reads: CASSPDMREKLFF. DNA of the CDR3: TGTGCCAGCAGCCCTGACATGCGTGAAAAACTGTTTTTT.

CDR3 bases: TGCAGCGTTCGACGTGAGGAAGAGACCCAGTACTTC. Its translation: CSVRREEETQYF. V usage is TRBV29-1 and J usage is TRBJ2-5; the D is unclear. The V end lost 5 bases, the J end lost 3 bases, and 10 bases lay between the germline ends. The length of the CDR3 is 12 residues. Germline CDR1 reads SQVTM; CDR2 reads ANQGSEA.

This clone was observed a handful of times. The rearrangement links TRBV5-8 to TRBJ1-2, with D possibly being TRBD1 (5 bases). V lost 2 bases and J 1 base, leaving 15 bases between the germline ends. The CDR3 covers 16 residues. Germline V lookup: CDR1 SGHTS, CDR2 YDEGEE. CDR3 sequence (DNA): TGTGCCAGCAGCTTAGGGGTCACGTCATATAACTATGGCTACACCTTC. It encodes CASSLGVTSYNYGYTF.